This T cell receptor beta chain was profiled in a study of T cells after yellow fever vaccination. They built TCR cDNA with 5'RACE template switching, a step that put in a universal primer site and UMIs. TCRdb analysed the 5' RACE reads with MiXCR anew, one entry per CDR3 protein. The sample lists under 700,000 distinct CDR3 sequences, approximately 16% occurring once. J lost 8 bases, V lost 0 bases, and 6 bases had no gene match. The CDR3 sequence is 15 residues long. CDR1 and CDR2 from the germline V gene are SGHTA and FQGNSA. The V and J genes are TRBV7-2 and TRBJ1-5; 8 bases agree with TRBD1. The sequenced sample was PBMCs, obtained about 5 days after the first yellow fever vaccination. The sequence came from a young man who received the YFV17D yellow fever vaccine. This CDR3 reads CASSLAGQGGEPQHF. CDR3 in DNA: TGTGCCAGCAGCTTAGCTGGACAGGGTGGCGAGCCCCAGCATTTT.